Included here is one T cell receptor (beta chain) sequence, with context. As yet, its antigen is unknown. The sample comes from a study of read filtering for tumor transcriptome and immune sequencing. Study-wide context: Among patients, 17 were male and around 15 female, aged 47 to 80 (mean about 69). Transcriptome libraries were built from DNase-treated RNA.

Whole-study results and caveats: Compared with RNA-seq, IR-seq gave much higher clonotype depth and reliability. Single-read clonotypes: roughly four fifths of IR-seq clonotypes (about 3.5% of reads), 74.6% of RNA-seq clonotypes (44.6% of reads).

The library was built from roughly 400 ng RNA with molecular barcoded adaptors for alpha/delta and beta/gamma chains. Each CDR3 protein gets one entry after TCRdb re-called the reads with MiXCR. The table lists about 15,000 distinct CDR3 sequences, roughly 22% of them singletons. V lost 4 bases, J lost 7 bases, and 10 bases stayed unmatched. The CDR3 contains 15 residues. The germline V gene has CDR1 LGHDT and CDR2 YNNKEL (reference sequence). The source is a donor at least 40 years old with multiple myeloma. The chain employs TRBV3-1 and TRBJ2-1; the match to TRBD2 covers 7 bases. The sample taken for sequencing was a population of CD138-negative cells sorted from bone marrow. CDR3 in amino acids: CASSRTRAGWNEQFF. CDR3 bases: TGTGCCAGCAGCCGAACTCGAGCGGGGTGGAATGAGCAGTTCTTC.